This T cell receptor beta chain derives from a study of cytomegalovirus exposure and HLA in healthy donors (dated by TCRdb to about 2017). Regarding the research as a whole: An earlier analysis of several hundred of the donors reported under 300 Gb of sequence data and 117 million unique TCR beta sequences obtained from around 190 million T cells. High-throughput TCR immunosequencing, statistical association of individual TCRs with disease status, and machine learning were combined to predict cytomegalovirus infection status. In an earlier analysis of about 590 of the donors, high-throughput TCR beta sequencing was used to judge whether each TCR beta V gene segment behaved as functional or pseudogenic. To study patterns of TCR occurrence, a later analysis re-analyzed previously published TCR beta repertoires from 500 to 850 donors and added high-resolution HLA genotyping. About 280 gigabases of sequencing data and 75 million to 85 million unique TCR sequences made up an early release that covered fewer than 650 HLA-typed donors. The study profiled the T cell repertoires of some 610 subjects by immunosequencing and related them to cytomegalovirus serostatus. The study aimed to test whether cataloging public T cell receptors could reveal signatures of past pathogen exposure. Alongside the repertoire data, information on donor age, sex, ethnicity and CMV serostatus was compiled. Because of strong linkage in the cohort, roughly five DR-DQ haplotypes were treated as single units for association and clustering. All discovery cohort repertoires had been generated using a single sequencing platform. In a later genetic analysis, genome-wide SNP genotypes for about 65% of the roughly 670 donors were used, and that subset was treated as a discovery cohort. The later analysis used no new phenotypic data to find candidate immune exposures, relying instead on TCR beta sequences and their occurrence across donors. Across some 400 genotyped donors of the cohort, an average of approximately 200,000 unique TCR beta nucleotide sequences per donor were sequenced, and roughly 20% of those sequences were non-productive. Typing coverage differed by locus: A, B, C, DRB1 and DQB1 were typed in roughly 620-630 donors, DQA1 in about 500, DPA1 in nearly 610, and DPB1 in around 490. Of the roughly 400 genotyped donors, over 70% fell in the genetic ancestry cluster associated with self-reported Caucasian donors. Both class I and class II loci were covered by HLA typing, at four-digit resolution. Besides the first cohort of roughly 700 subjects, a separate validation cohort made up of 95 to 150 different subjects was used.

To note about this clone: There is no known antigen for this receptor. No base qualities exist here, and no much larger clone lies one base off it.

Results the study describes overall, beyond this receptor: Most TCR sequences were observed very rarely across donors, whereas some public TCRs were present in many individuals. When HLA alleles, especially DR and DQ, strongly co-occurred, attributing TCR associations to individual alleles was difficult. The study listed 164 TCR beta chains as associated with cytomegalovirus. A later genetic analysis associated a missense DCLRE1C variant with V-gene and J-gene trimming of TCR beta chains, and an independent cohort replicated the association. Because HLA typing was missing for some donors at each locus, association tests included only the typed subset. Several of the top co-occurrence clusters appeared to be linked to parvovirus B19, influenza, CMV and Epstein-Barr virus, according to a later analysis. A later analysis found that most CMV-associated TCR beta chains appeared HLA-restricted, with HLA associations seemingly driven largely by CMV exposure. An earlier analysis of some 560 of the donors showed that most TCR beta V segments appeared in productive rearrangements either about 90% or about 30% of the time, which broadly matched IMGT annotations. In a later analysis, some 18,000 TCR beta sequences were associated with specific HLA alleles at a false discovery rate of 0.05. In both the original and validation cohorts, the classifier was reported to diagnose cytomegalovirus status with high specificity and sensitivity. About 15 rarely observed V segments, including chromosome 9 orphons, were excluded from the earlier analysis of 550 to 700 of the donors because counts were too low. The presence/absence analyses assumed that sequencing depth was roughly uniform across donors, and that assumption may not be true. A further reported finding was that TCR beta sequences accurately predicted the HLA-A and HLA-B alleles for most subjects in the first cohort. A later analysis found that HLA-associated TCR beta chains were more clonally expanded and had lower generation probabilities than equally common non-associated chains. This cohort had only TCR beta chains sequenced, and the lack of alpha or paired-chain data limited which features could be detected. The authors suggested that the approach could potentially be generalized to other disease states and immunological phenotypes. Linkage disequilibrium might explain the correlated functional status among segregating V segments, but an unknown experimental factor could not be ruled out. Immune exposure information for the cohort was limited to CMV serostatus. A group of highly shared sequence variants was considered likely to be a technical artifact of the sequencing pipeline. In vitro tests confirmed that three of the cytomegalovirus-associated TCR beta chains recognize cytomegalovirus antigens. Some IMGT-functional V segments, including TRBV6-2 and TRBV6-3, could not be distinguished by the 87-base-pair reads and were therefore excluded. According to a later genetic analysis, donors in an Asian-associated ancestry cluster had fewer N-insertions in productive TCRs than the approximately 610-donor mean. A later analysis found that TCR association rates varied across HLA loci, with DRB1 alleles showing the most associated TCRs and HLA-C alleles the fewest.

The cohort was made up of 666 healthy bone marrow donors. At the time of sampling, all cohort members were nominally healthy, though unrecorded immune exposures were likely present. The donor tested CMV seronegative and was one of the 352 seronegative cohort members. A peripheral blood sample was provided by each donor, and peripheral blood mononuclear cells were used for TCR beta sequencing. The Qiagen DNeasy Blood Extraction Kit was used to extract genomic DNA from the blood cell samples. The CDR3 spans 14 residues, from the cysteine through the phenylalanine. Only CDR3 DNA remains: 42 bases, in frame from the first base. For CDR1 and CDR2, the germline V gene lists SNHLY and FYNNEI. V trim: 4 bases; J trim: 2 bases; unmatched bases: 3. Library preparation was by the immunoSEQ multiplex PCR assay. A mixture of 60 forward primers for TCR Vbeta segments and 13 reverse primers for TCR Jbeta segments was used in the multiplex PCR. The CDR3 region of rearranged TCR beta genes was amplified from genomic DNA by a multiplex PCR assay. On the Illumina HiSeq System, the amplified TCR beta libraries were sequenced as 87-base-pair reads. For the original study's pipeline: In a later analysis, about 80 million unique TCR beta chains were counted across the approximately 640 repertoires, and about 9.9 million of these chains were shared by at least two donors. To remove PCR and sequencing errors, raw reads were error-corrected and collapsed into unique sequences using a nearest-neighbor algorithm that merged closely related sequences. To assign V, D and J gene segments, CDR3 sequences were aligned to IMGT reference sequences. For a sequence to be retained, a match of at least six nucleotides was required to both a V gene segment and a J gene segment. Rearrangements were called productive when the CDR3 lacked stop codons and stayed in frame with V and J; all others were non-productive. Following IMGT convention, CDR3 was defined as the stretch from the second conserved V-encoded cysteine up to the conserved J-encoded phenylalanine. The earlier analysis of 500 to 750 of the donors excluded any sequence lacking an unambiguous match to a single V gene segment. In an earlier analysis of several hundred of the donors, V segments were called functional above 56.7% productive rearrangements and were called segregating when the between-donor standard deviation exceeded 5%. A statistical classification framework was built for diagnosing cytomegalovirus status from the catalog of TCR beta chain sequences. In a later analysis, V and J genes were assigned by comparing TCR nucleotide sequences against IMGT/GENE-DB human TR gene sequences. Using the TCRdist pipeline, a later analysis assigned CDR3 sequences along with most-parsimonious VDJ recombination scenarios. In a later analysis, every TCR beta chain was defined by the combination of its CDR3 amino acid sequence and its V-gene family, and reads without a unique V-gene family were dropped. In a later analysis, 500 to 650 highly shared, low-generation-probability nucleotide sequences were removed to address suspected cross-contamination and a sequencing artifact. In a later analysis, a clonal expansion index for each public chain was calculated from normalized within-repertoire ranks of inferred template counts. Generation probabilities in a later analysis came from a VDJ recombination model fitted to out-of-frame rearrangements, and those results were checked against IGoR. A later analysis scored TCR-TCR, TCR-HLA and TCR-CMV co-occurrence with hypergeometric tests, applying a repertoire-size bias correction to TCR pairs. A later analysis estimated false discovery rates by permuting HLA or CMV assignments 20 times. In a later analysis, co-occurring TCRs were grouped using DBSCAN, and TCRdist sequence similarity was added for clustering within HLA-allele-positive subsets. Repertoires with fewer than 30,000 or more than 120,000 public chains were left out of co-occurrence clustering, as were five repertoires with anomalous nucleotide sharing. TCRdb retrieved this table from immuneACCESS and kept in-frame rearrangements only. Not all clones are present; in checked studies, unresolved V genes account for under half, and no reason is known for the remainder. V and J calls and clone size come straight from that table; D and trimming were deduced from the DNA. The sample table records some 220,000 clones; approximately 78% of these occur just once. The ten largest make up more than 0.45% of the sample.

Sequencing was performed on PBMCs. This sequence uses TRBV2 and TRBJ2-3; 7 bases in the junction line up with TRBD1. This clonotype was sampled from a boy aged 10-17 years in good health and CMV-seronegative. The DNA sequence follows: TGTGCCAGCAGTGTCGGGACAGTCACAGATACGCAGTATTTT. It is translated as CASSVGTVTDTQYF.